The sequence of this TCR beta chain was determined in a study of T-cell memory formation after mild COVID-19. The overall study: TCR clusters were mostly confined to one donor each.

TCRdb redid the calling of the 5' RACE reads with MiXCR, one entry per CDR3 protein. The profile shows about 400,000 distinct CDR3 sequences, about a quarter of them singletons. On this clonotype itself: Its antigen is as yet unknown.

Overall study results and limits: Among clones contracting day 15 to 85, CD4/CD8 was balanced, whereas later expanders leaned CD4+. Detection of some responders pre-infection suggested pre-existing cross-reactive memory T cells participated.

This CDR3 spans 16 amino acids. CDR1 and CDR2 from the germline V gene are DFQATT and SNEGSKA (reference sequence). Unmatched junction bases numbered 6, after V lost 0 bases and J lost 0 bases. Material: PBMCs or a T cell subset sorted from them (not recorded which). The sequence derives from an adult woman who had mild COVID-19 (a few samples of this study predate the infection). Cell type and time point are not known. The chain joins TRBV20-1 to TRBJ2-3; 7 bases are a match to TRBD1. The CDR3 sequence: CSARDQGVRSTDTQYF. The DNA of the CDR3 is TGCAGTGCTAGAGACCAGGGGGTTCGGAGCACAGATACGCAGTATTTT.